The entry below gives a single T cell receptor (beta chain) sequence along with its context. The sample is drawn from a study of T cell changes during pregnancy in multiple sclerosis. J was trimmed by 0 bases and V by 7 bases; bases with no gene match: 22. Per the germline V gene, CDR1 is MNHEY and CDR2 is SMNVEV (reference sequence). The CDR3 runs 20 residues. This table comes from immunoSEQ multiplex PCR, and its TCRdb copy is limited to in-frame clones, with some not included. The table records about 35,000 clones, more than 70% of them present only once. This chain uses TRBV27 with TRBJ1-2, with 8 nucleotides matching TRBD1. The TCR comes from a female donor in good health, enrolled as a control in a pregnancy study. Source: CD4+ T cells from peripheral blood mononuclear cells, taken after pregnancy. CDR3: CASTTSTSLFPGGPNYGYTF. In DNA form, the CDR3 reads TGTGCCAGCACCACCTCCACAAGCCTCTTTCCAGGGGGCCCTAACTATGGCTACACCTTC.